The 19 T cell receptor beta chains below come from one sample, sequenced in a study of blood T cell repertoires in COVID-19. Some clones are missing from TCRdb's copy, which holds only in-frame ones; the method was immunoSEQ multiplex PCR. The sample consists of fewer than 90,000 clones, over 65% of them appearing once. The material sequenced was peripheral blood. The source is a human donor in a cohort sampled during active COVID-19.

V is TRBV5-1 and J is TRBJ1-1, with D tentatively TRBD1 (5 bases). Trimming cost V 4 bases and J 7 bases, with 14 bases left between them. Germline V lookup: CDR1 SGHRS, CDR2 YFSETQ. The CDR3 extends over 13 amino acids. The CDR3 protein is CASSQGGGGEAFF. CDR3 nucleotide sequence: TGCGCCAGCAGCCAGGGCGGGGGAGGTGAAGCTTTCTTT. Complete variable domain (other parts from reference TRBV5-1 and TRBJ1-1): KAGVTQTPRYLIKTRGQQVTLSCSPISGHRSVSWYQQTPGQGLQFLFEYFSETQRNKGNFPGRFSGRQFSNSRSEMNVSTLELGDSALYLCASSQGGGGEAFFGQGTRLTVV.

V and J are TRBV30 and TRBJ1-5; 7 nucleotides align to TRBD1. The CDR3 loop spans 14 amino acids. CDR1 is GTSNPN, CDR2 SVGIG, per germline (reference sequence). J was trimmed by 4 bases and V by 0 bases; bases with no gene match: 3. The CDR3, as DNA: TGTGCCTGGAGTGTGGCAGGGGGGAATCAGCCCCAGCATTTT. It is translated as CAWSVAGGNQPQHF.

The chain combines TRBV27 with TRBJ1-6, with 8 bases aligning to TRBD1. The V segment lost 4 bases and the J segment 3 bases; nucleotides outside the gene matches: 2. The germline V gene has CDR1 MNHEY and CDR2 SMNVEV (reference sequence). The CDR3 runs 15 residues. CDR3 amino acids: CASSSGQGYNSPLHF. In DNA form, the CDR3 reads TGTGCCAGCAGTTCCGGACAGGGCTATAATTCACCCCTCCACTTT.

The chain recombines TRBV19 with TRBJ1-5; the D gene is possibly TRBD1 (5 bases). CDR3 length: 14 amino acids. The ends were cut back, 6 bases at V and 4 bases at J, with 13 bases in the middle. From germline, CDR1 is LNHDA and CDR2 SQIVND (reference sequence). In DNA form, the CDR3 reads TGTGCCAGTAGGGGGGGATCCTTTAATCAGCCCCAGCATTTT. Its translation is CASRGGSFNQPQHF.

The chain recombines TRBV21-1 with TRBJ2-3; the table's D call TRBD1 went unverified against the DNA. TRBV21-1 is deemed a pseudogene. This CDR3 spans 20 amino acids. The CDR3 DNA reads TGTGCCAGCTGGACGCCCGGGACAACGGGGATCCGGGGATACACAGATACGCAGTATTTT. Translation: CASWTPGTTGIRGYTDTQYF.

The gene calls are TRBV5-6 and TRBJ1-5; maybe TRBD1 (6 bases). This CDR3 spans 15 amino acids. V gave up 1 base and J gave up 2 bases, with 10 bases separating them. Germline V lookup: CDR1 SGHDT, CDR2 YYEEEE. The CDR3 sequence is CASSLFSGGNQPQHF. In DNA, the CDR3 is TGTGCCAGCAGCTTGTTTTCAGGGGGCAATCAGCCCCAGCATTTT.

The chain recombines TRBV7-6 with TRBJ2-7; 7 nucleotides agree with TRBD1. CDR1 and CDR2 (germline): SGHVS, FNYEAQ. With 7 bases clipped from V and 0 bases from J, the junction kept 3 bases outside the gene matches. The CDR3 contains 13 residues. The CDR3 protein is CASTPGGSYEQYF. CDR3 nucleotide sequence: TGTGCCAGCACCCCAGGGGGCTCCTACGAGCAGTACTTC.

The table lists this clone with a few counts. The V gene is TRBV3-1 (or the pseudogene TRBV3-2), the J gene TRBJ2-1, with 7 bases matching TRBD2. J lost 11 bases, V lost 1 base, and 11 bases had no gene match. The CDR3 runs to 15 residues. Germline V lookup: CDR1 LGHDT, CDR2 YNNKEL (reference sequence). Written as DNA, the CDR3 is TGTGCCAGCAGCCAAGGGGTCGGGGAGGGAAAGCAGCAGTTCTTC. Residues: CASSQGVGEGKQQFF.

This chain uses TRBV6-5 with TRBJ2-7; 10 positions agree with TRBD1. This CDR3 is 16 amino acids long. V trimming: 0 bases; J trimming: 0 bases; junction bases outside the gene matches: 2. Germline lookup yields CDR1 MNHEY and CDR2 SVGAGI. DNA for the CDR3: TGTGCCAGCAGTTACTCGACAGGGGGCCCCTCCTACGAGCAGTACTTC. Its protein product is CASSYSTGGPSYEQYF.

The rearrangement joins TRBV5-1 to TRBJ1-3; the D gene is possibly TRBD1 (5 bases). The germline V gene has CDR1 SGHRS and CDR2 YFSETQ. The CDR3 covers 16 residues. Trimming removed 0 bases from V and 0 bases from J, with 10 bases in between. The CDR3 DNA reads as TGCGCCAGCAGCTTGGCGGTGACAGACTCTGGAAACACCATATATTTT. This encodes CASSLAVTDSGNTIYF. The whole variable domain, remainder taken from reference TRBV5-1 and TRBJ1-3, is KAGVTQTPRYLIKTRGQQVTLSCSPISGHRSVSWYQQTPGQGLQFLFEYFSETQRNKGNFPGRFSGRQFSNSRSEMNVSTLELGDSALYLCASSLAVTDSGNTIYFGEGSWLTVV.

The CDR3 spells CATLEGVNTEAFF. DNA for the CDR3: TGTGCCACCCTGGAGGGCGTGAACACTGAAGCTTTCTTT. The rearrangement links TRBV2 to TRBJ1-1; D is ambiguous. This CDR3 has 13 residues. The V end lost 10 bases, the J end lost 0 bases, and 12 bases lay between the germline ends. Germline CDR1 SNHLY, CDR2 FYNNEI.

This sequence joins TRBV10-1 and TRBJ2-4; D call uncertain. The CDR3 loop spans 14 amino acids. V lost 11 bases to trimming and J lost 0 bases, with 14 bases between them. Per germline, CDR1 WNHNN and CDR2 SYGVQD (reference sequence). CDR3 in amino acids: CAPIGRRAKNIQYF. Written as DNA, the CDR3 is TGCGCCCCCATCGGCCGGAGAGCCAAAAACATTCAGTACTTC.

The chain couples TRBV27 to TRBJ1-5; D is perhaps TRBD1 (5 bases). Germline CDR1 and CDR2: MNHEY and SMNVEV (reference sequence). Trimming left V 4 bases short and J 5 bases short, with 15 bases between. The CDR3 spans 15 residues. The DNA for the CDR3 is TGTGCCAGCAGTTACGGAGGGGCAGGTGATCAGCCCCAGCATTTT. Protein: CASSYGGAGDQPQHF.

This chain connects TRBV7-9 to TRBJ1-6, with 7 bases identical to TRBD1. The germline CDR1 and CDR2 sequences are SEHNR and FQNEAQ (reference sequence). This CDR3 comprises 16 residues. With V trimmed by 5 bases and J by 3 bases, 7 bases remained unmatched. Written as DNA, the CDR3 is TGTGCCAGCAGCCGGGACAGTACTTTCTATAATTCACCCCTCCACTTT. Protein sequence: CASSRDSTFYNSPLHF.

Only a few counts were recorded for this clone. This chain uses TRBV5-1 with TRBJ2-3, with 7 nucleotides matching TRBD1. The germline gives CDR1 SGHRS, CDR2 YFSETQ. The CDR3 is 15 residues long. J gave up 2 bases and V 5 bases, and 8 bases lay outside the gene matches. CDR3 protein: CASRFPGQSTDTQYF. The CDR3 region has the DNA TGCGCCAGCAGGTTTCCGGGACAGTCCACAGATACGCAGTATTTT.

Here the CDR3 DNA reads TGTGCCAGCAGCGTAGAGGGACTAGCGGCATACAATGAGCAGTTCTTC. Protein product: CASSVEGLAAYNEQFF. The chain employs TRBV9 and TRBJ2-1; the match to TRBD2 covers 11 bases. Trimming took 0 bases from V and 4 from J; bases not matched to a gene: 3. Per germline, CDR1 SGDLS and CDR2 YYNGEE. CDR3 length: 16 residues.

The rearrangement joins TRBV14 to TRBJ1-6; weak D call: TRBD1 (6 bases). CDR3 length: 13 amino acids. Germline V gene sequence: CDR1 SGHDN, CDR2 FVKESK. The germline V and J ends were trimmed by 4 bases and 10 bases, with 11 bases remaining between them. In DNA, the CDR3 is TGTGCCAGCAGCCCGCAGGGGTGGTCACCCCTCCACTTT. It is translated as CASSPQGWSPLHF.

This chain connects TRBV11-2 to TRBJ1-6; D ambiguous. Trimming removed 1 base from V and 10 bases from J, with 17 bases in between. The germline gives CDR1 SGHAT, CDR2 FQNNGV. This CDR3 has 16 amino acids. The CDR3 DNA reads TGTGCCAGCAGCTTAGGGGTCGGGGTGGCGGGATCACCCCTCCACTTT. Amino acid sequence: CASSLGVGVAGSPLHF.

The chain joins TRBV14 to TRBJ2-1, with 14 bases lining up with TRBD2. The CDR3 runs 17 residues. V trimming: 4 bases; J trimming: 9 bases; junction bases outside the gene matches: 11. CDR1 is SGHDN and CDR2 is FVKESK in the germline V gene. CDR3: CASSPSPGTSGSLEQFF. CDR3 sequence (DNA): TGTGCCAGCAGCCCGTCACCCGGGACTAGCGGGAGTCTTGAGCAGTTCTTC.